Listed here are 32 T cell receptor beta chains from one sample, sequenced in a study of T-cell reconstitution after alpha-beta-depleted transplantation in children (TCRdb year 2016). The protocol used for the library was PCR. These reads were obtained on an Illumina HiSeq 2500. TCR libraries were prepared with molecular barcoding, using unique molecular identifiers to normalize TCRbeta repertoire quantification. The public sequencing data were trimmed at Q25 with fastp and processed into clonotypes with MiXCR by TCRdb, which kept only in-frame beta chains. Every entry covers one CDR3 protein and lists the most common genes and DNA from its rows. This sample comprises some 600,000 distinct CDR3 sequences, 15% to 20% of them detected only once. The ten largest clones take up 0.9% to 1.2% of the sample. Here the sequenced sample was PBMCs from the stem cell graft donor, taken from the stem cell graft. The source is a human donor who donated a stem cell graft to a child with acute myeloid leukemia.

This clonotype has only a few counts. Here the CDR3 reads CASSLSPQTLLSKNIQYF. CDR3 coding DNA: TGTGCCAGCAGCTTGTCCCCCCAGACGCTACTTTCCAAAAACATTCAGTACTTC. The V and J genes are TRBV11-2 and TRBJ2-4, with unresolved D. With 3 bases removed from V and 2 bases from J, the gap between germline ends came to 20 bases. The CDR3 is 18 residues long. CDR1 is SGHAT, CDR2 FQNNGV, per germline. The full variable domain, its missing parts supplied by reference TRBV11-2 and TRBJ2-4, is EAGVAQSPRYKIIEKRQSVAFWCNPISGHATLYWYQQILGQGPKLLIQFQNNGVVDDSQLPKDRFSAERLKGVDSTLKIQPAKLEDSAVYLCASSLSPQTLLSKNIQYFGAGTRLSVL.

At least ten counts were recorded for this clonotype. V is TRBV24-1 and J is TRBJ1-2, with D unresolved. This CDR3 comprises 11 residues. Deletions cut 2 bases from V and 13 bases from J, with 10 bases between. The germline CDR1 and CDR2 sequences are KGHDR and SFDVKD. In DNA, the CDR3 is TGTGCCACCAGTGATTGGCAGATTCTCACCTTC. Protein sequence: CATSDWQILTF.

This clonotype was observed a few times. The V call is TRBV6-2 or TRBV6-3, the J call TRBJ2-5; D perhaps matches TRBD1 (5 bases). Between the trimmed V and J ends, which lost 6 bases and 0 bases, there was a span of 11 bases. The CDR3 length is 14 residues. CDR1 is MNHEY and CDR2 is SVGEGT in the germline V gene. CDR3 amino acids: CASRKTAYQETQYF. The CDR3 DNA is TGTGCCAGCAGAAAGACAGCTTACCAAGAGACCCAGTACTTC.

The rearrangement joins TRBV6-5 to TRBJ2-2; TRBD1 is a possible D gene (5 bases). The CDR3 runs 15 residues. Germline CDR1 MNHEY, CDR2 SVGAGI. Trimming took off 3 bases at V and 0 bases at J, with 8 bases between the two ends. The CDR3 sequence is CASSYWGSNTGELFF. The CDR3, as DNA: TGTGCCAGCAGTTATTGGGGCTCGAACACCGGGGAGCTGTTTTTT.

The chain uses TRBV27 and TRBJ2-1, with D perhaps assigned TRBD1 or TRBD2 (5 bases each). Germline V lookup: CDR1 MNHEY, CDR2 SMNVEV (reference sequence). The CDR3 spans 14 residues. Trimming pared 5 bases from V and 5 bases from J, leaving 13 bases between. The CDR3 DNA follows: TGTGCCAGCAGTCTGCGAGGGGTCGACAATGAGCAGTTCTTC. Translated: CASSLRGVDNEQFF.

This clonotype was detected ten times or more. The chain employs TRBV5-6 and TRBJ1-1; 7 bases line up with TRBD1. V trimming: 4 bases; J trimming: 5 bases; junction bases outside the gene matches: 5. The CDR3 has 13 amino acids. Germline V lookup: CDR1 SGHDT, CDR2 YYEEEE. The CDR3 coding sequence is TGTGCCAGCAGCAGAGACAGGGCTACTGAAGCTTTCTTT. This sequence encodes CASSRDRATEAFF. Full variable domain (remainder filled in from reference TRBV5-6 and TRBJ1-1): DAGVTQSPTHLIKTRGQQVTLRCSPKSGHDTVSWYQQALGQGPQFIFQYYEEEERQRGNFPDRFSGHQFPNYSSELNVNALLLGDSALYLCASSRDRATEAFFGQGTRLTVV.

The chain employs TRBV5-1 and TRBJ2-1; D is ambiguous. The CDR3 contains 14 residues. V was pared by 1 base and J by 4 bases, with 9 bases between. Germline loops: CDR1 SGHRS, CDR2 YFSETQ. For the CDR3, the DNA is TGCGCCAGCAGCTTGAGTCCGGGTTACAATGAGCAGTTCTTC. This sequence encodes CASSLSPGYNEQFF.

This clonotype was picked up a small number of times. V is TRBV6-5 and J is TRBJ2-1, with D maybe TRBD2 (6 bases). Trimming took off 2 bases at V and 3 bases at J, with 14 bases between the two ends. Germline assignment: CDR1 MNHEY and CDR2 SVGAGI. The CDR3 sequence is 16 residues long. The CDR3 coding sequence is TGTGCCAGCAGTTACCAAATATCGGGGGTCTACAATGAGCAGTTCTTC. Its protein is CASSYQISGVYNEQFF.

This clonotype was detected many times. The gene calls are TRBV6-5 and TRBJ2-6, with 8 positions matching TRBD1. CDR3 length equals 18 residues. The J segment lost 1 base and the V segment lost 2 bases, leaving 7 bases of the junction unmatched. Germline lookup yields CDR1 MNHEY and CDR2 SVGAGI. The CDR3 loop is CASSYRSRGLSGANVLTF. CDR3 nucleotide sequence: TGTGCCAGCAGTTACCGGTCCAGGGGGCTGTCTGGGGCCAACGTCCTGACTTTC.

The CDR3 DNA is TGCGCCAGCAGCCCCGCCCCAGGTTATGGGGCCAACGTCCTGACTTTC. Amino acids: CASSPAPGYGANVLTF. V gene TRBV5-1 combines with J gene TRBJ2-6; D uncertain. This CDR3 region has 16 residues. Germline CDR1 and CDR2: SGHRS and YFSETQ. The germline V and J ends were trimmed by 4 bases and 3 bases, with 14 bases remaining between them.

This clonotype was counted at least ten times. The chain joins TRBV20-1 to TRBJ2-7; possible D gene TRBD1, 5 bases. V lost 7 bases and J 5 bases, leaving 12 bases between the germline ends. The CDR3 length is 11 residues. Germline V CDR1 and CDR2: DFQATT, SNEGSKA (reference sequence). CDR3 in DNA: TGCAGTGGCAGGGAAAAGGACGAGCAGTACTTC. Translated: CSGREKDEQYF.

This clonotype came up many times. J is TRBJ1-1 and V is TRBV12-3 or TRBV12-4; TRBD1 agrees at 8 bases. The CDR3 loop spans 17 amino acids. V lost 2 bases and J lost 3; bases outside the gene matches: 11. In DNA, the CDR3 is TGTGCCAGCAGTTTATTAACCGGACAGGGCGGGGACACTGAAGCTTTCTTT. Its protein product is CASSLLTGQGGDTEAFF.

This clonotype appeared many times. The chain combines TRBV20-1 with TRBJ1-4; weak D call: TRBD1 (5 bases). The V end was cut by 4 bases, the J end by 10 bases, with 16 bases between. Germline CDR1 DFQATT, CDR2 SNEGSKA (reference sequence). CDR3 length: 13 amino acids. CDR3 amino acids: CSATGTAWGKLFF. CDR3 sequence (DNA): TGCAGTGCTACCGGGACCGCCTGGGGAAAACTGTTTTTT.

This clonotype was seen only a few times. V usage is TRBV12-3 or TRBV12-4 and J usage is TRBJ2-1; D is uncertain. Trimming cost V 7 bases and J 9 bases, with 13 bases left between them. The CDR3 spans 12 residues. The DNA of the CDR3 is TGTGCCAGCACGCCCTCCTTGGGTGAGCAGTTCTTC. Residues: CASTPSLGEQFF.

The chain is built from TRBV11-3 and TRBJ1-1; D is undetermined. V was trimmed by 2 bases and J by 5 bases, leaving 12 bases between them. CDR1 and CDR2 (germline): SGHNT, YENEEA. The CDR3 covers 14 residues. CDR3 DNA: TGTGCCAGCAGCTTAAGCCAACTAGGGACTGAAGCTTTCTTT. As protein: CASSLSQLGTEAFF.

Ten or more counts support this clonotype. The V and J genes are TRBV20-1 and TRBJ2-5; D is unresolved. Germline loops: CDR1 DFQATT, CDR2 SNEGSKA (reference sequence). This CDR3 has 13 residues. V was pared by 3 bases and J by 3 bases, with 11 bases between. CDR3 amino acids: CSASRPAKETQYF. The CDR3 nucleotides are TGCAGTGCTAGTCGGCCCGCGAAAGAGACCCAGTACTTC.

This clonotype was detected ten times or more. The chain uses TRBV20-1 and TRBJ2-7; TRBD2 might be the D (6 bases). V lost 6 bases and J 0 bases, leaving 18 bases between the germline ends. The CDR3 has 15 amino acids. Germline CDR1 is DFQATT and CDR2 is SNEGSKA (reference sequence). The CDR3 coding sequence is TGCAGTGCCCCGGACTACCACTCACTCTCCTACGAGCAGTACTTC. Translation: CSAPDYHSLSYEQYF.

In its sample, this clonotype was seen a few times. The chain links TRBV29-1 to TRBJ2-2, with TRBD2 identical over 7 bases. The CDR3 loop spans 15 amino acids. CDR1 is SQVTM and CDR2 is ANQGSEA in the germline V gene. V was pared by 4 bases and J by 9 bases, with 14 bases of the junction left unmatched. CDR3: CSVGTSEKHRRELFF. The CDR3 bases are TGCAGCGTTGGAACTAGCGAAAAACACCGGAGGGAGCTGTTTTTT.

This clonotype was recorded at least ten times. The CDR3 sequence: CSVQAGGADTQYF. DNA of the CDR3: TGCAGCGTTCAGGCGGGGGGAGCAGATACGCAGTATTTT. V and J are TRBV29-1 and TRBJ2-3; TRBD2 aligns across 8 bases. V shed 5 bases, J shed 4 bases, and the junction held 5 bases outside the gene matches. The germline gives CDR1 SQVTM, CDR2 ANQGSEA. This CDR3 spans 13 amino acids.

V is TRBV6-5 and J is TRBJ1-1; no firm D call. There are 14 residues in the CDR3. Trimming took off 4 bases at V and 1 base at J, with 10 bases between the two ends. CDR1 MNHEY and CDR2 SVGAGI come from the germline V gene. This chain's CDR3 is CASSSPYTNTEAFF. Written as DNA, the CDR3 is TGTGCCAGCAGTTCTCCCTACACGAACACTGAAGCTTTCTTT.

This clonotype was detected a few times. The rearrangement links TRBV28 to TRBJ2-7, with a weak D call TRBD2 (6 bases). This CDR3 has 14 residues. V was trimmed by 6 bases and J by 2 bases, leaving 14 bases between them. The V gene's germline CDR1 is MDHEN and CDR2 SYDVKM. In DNA form, the CDR3 reads TGTGCCAGCAGCGGAGGGCCTAAAACCTACGAGCAGTACGTC. Protein: CASSGGPKTYEQYV.

The V and J genes are TRBV7-9 and TRBJ2-3; TRBD2 aligns across 7 bases. Germline V gene data show CDR1 as SEHNR and CDR2 as FQNEAQ (reference sequence). This CDR3 contains 16 residues. V lost 5 bases and J lost 4; bases outside the gene matches: 12. CDR3 nucleotides: TGTGCCAGCAGCCGCTCGTGGGAGGGTGACGCAGATACGCAGTATTTT. It codes for CASSRSWEGDADTQYF.

The table lists this clonotype with many counts. The rearrangement joins TRBV20-1 to TRBJ2-7, with D perhaps matching TRBD1 or TRBD2 (5 bases each). The CDR3 has 13 amino acids. The ends were cut back, 6 bases at V and 7 bases at J, with 19 bases in the middle. Germline CDR1 is DFQATT and CDR2 is SNEGSKA (reference sequence). The CDR3 sequence is CSAPLRAGNEQYF. In DNA, the CDR3 is TGCAGTGCCCCCTTGAGGGCAGGGAATGAGCAGTACTTC.

As concerns this clonotype: This may come from a read error, since a much larger clone is one base off. CDR3 sequence: CATSGRGGGWSGSNVLTF. In nucleotides, the CDR3 is TGTGCCACCAGTGGGCGGGGAGGTGGCTGGTCTGGGTCCAACGTCCTGACTTTC. The chain recombines TRBV24-1 with TRBJ2-6; tentative D call: TRBD2 (6 bases). Germline CDR1 is KGHDR and CDR2 is SFDVKD. This CDR3 is 18 amino acids long.

This clonotype was seen only a few times. The CDR3 region has the DNA TGCAGTGCTAGGCTAGTGAAAGATACGCAGTATTTT. This codes for CSARLVKDTQYF. The chain couples TRBV20-1 to TRBJ2-3, with D uncertain. CDR3 length: 12 amino acids. The germline V gene encodes CDR1 DFQATT and CDR2 SNEGSKA (reference sequence). Trimming shortened V by 3 bases and J by 5 bases, and 9 bases separated the two germline ends.

This clonotype showed up many times. V gene TRBV29-1 combines with J gene TRBJ1-1; D is unresolved. Per germline, CDR1 SQVTM and CDR2 ANQGSEA. With 2 bases removed from V and 4 bases from J, the gap between germline ends came to 14 bases. The CDR3 is made up of 14 amino acids. The CDR3 sequence: CSVESGRIPTEAFF. CDR3 DNA sequence: TGCAGCGTTGAATCCGGACGGATTCCCACTGAAGCTTTCTTT.

The sample holds many counts of this clonotype. The chain links TRBV20-1 to TRBJ1-1; no clear D gene. The CDR3 has 12 residues. V lost 3 bases to trimming and J lost 4 bases, with 9 bases between them. The germline gives CDR1 DFQATT, CDR2 SNEGSKA (reference sequence). CDR3 residues: CSASEWSTEAFF. DNA for the CDR3: TGCAGTGCTAGCGAGTGGTCCACTGAAGCTTTCTTT.

A few counts support this clonotype. This chain joins TRBV4-1 and TRBJ1-4; TRBD1 is a possible D gene (6 bases). Trimming shortened V by 1 base and J by 4 bases, and 13 bases separated the two germline ends. Germline lookup yields CDR1 MGHRA and CDR2 YSYEKL. CDR3 size: 16 residues. CDR3 DNA sequence: TGCGCCAGCAGCCAAGTCGGGACACCGGGTAATGAAAAACTGTTTTTT. This gives the protein CASSQVGTPGNEKLFF.

There are many counts of this clonotype. This sequence joins TRBV20-1 and TRBJ2-5, with no clear D. V lost 4 bases and J lost 1, with 16 bases in between. CDR3 length equals 15 residues. Looked up from germline, CDR1 is DFQATT and CDR2 is SNEGSKA (reference sequence). Here the CDR3 reads CSATHPTATQETQYF. As DNA, the CDR3 is TGCAGTGCTACCCACCCAACAGCCACCCAAGAGACCCAGTACTTC.

The sample holds a few counts of this clonotype. In DNA form, the CDR3 reads TGTGCCAGCAGTTACTCCCCTGAGCACCTCCTCCACTTT. This translates into CASSYSPEHLLHF. This chain connects TRBV6-5 to TRBJ1-6; D remains ambiguous. Germline lookup yields CDR1 MNHEY and CDR2 SVGAGI. Deletions cut 0 bases from V and 15 bases from J, with 12 bases between. The CDR3 runs to 13 residues.

This clonotype appeared a few times. The chain carries TRBV6-2 or TRBV6-3 and TRBJ2-1; D call uncertain. The CDR3 is 13 residues long. Trimming cost V 10 bases and J 6 bases, with 16 bases left between them. Germline-derived CDR1 and CDR2 are MNHEY and SVGEGT. CDR3 nucleotide sequence: TGTGCCACTGGGGAAACTCGATTCAATGAGCAGTTCTTC. Protein product: CATGETRFNEQFF.

There are a few counts of this clonotype. This sequence joins TRBV4-3 and TRBJ1-2; possibly TRBD1 for D (5 bases). With 3 bases removed from V and 4 bases from J, the gap between germline ends came to 15 bases. CDR1 is LGHNA and CDR2 is YSLEER in the germline V gene. CDR3 length: 15 amino acids. The DNA for the CDR3 is TGCGCCAGCAGCCACGGGACCGGTAACGGCTATGGCTACACCTTC. Translation: CASSHGTGNGYGYTF.